A selection of T cell receptor beta chains follows, all from one sample in a study of blood T cell repertoires in COVID-19. Method: immunoSEQ multiplex PCR; TCRdb's copy keeps in-frame clones and lacks some. The sample lists fewer than 200,000 clones, roughly nine tenths occurring once. The sample comprised PBMCs or T cells enriched from blood (not recorded which). These receptors originate from a woman aged 35 to 49 in a cohort exposed to, infected with or recovered from COVID-19 (not recorded which). The CDR3 runs from the conserved cysteine through the conserved F or W. The D gene is left open where the match is weak. Some rows mark clone size as missing; the rest say once, few, many or name a class of expanded clone.

size | J | D | length | V | DNA | CDR3
. | TRBJ2-1 | . | 14 | TRBV19 | TGTGCCAGTAGTATAACGGGGGAATACAATGAGCAGTTCTTC | CASSITGEYNEQFF
. | TRBJ2-4 | . | 16 | TRBV7-2 | TGTGCCAGCAGCTTTTGGGGGGGCGTTTTCAAAAACATTCAGTACTTC | CASSFWGGVFKNIQYF
. | TRBJ1-5 | TRBD1 | 13 | TRBV7-2 | TGTGCCAGCAGACAGGGGGGAAATCAGCCCCAGCATTTT | CASRQGGNQPQHF
. | TRBJ1-1 | . | 14 | TRBV4-1 | TGCGCCAGCAGCCCGAAATCAGTTTACACTGAAGCTTTCTTT | CASSPKSVYTEAFF
. | TRBJ1-1 | . | 14 | TRBV11-3 | TGTGCCAGCAGCTTAGGGCGGTATAACACTGAAGCTTTCTTT | CASSLGRYNTEAFF
. | TRBJ2-2 | . | 18 | TRBV10-1 | TGCGCCAGCAGTGAGTCCGACGGAGGGTCACAACCCACCGGGGAGCTGTTTTTT | CASSESDGGSQPTGELFF
. | TRBJ1-4 | . | 16 | TRBV13 | TGTGCCAGCAGTTCAACCCCAGGGGATACTAATGAAAAACTGTTTTTT | CASSSTPGDTNEKLFF
. | TRBJ2-1 | TRBD1 | 15 | TRBV9 | TGTGCCAGCAGCGCAGGACAGGGGGCGTTCAATGAGCAGTTCTTC | CASSAGQGAFNEQFF
. | TRBJ2-5 | TRBD1 | 15 | TRBV13 | TGTGCCAGCAGCGCGGACAGGGGATACCAAGAGACCCAGTACTTC | CASSADRGYQETQYF
. | TRBJ1-2 | . | 15 | TRBV4-1 | TGCGCCAGCAGCCATAATAAACAGGCGACCTATGGCTACACCTTC | CASSHNKQATYGYTF
once | TRBJ2-7 | . | 15 | TRBV24-1 | TGTGCCACCAGTGATTTGGGGGGGTTAAGCTACGAGCAGTACTTC | CATSDLGGLSYEQYF
. | TRBJ2-2 | TRBD2 | 16 | TRBV10-3 | TGTGCCATCAGTCCGGGACTAGCGGGAGTCACCGGGGAGCTGTTTTTT | CAISPGLAGVTGELFF
. | TRBJ2-2 | TRBD2 | 18 | TRBV4-2 | TGTGCCAGCAGCCAAGGACCGGGACTAGCGGGAGATACCGGGGAGCTGTTTTTT | CASSQGPGLAGDTGELFF
. | TRBJ1-5 | . | 15 | TRBV19 | TGTGCCACCCTTCCTCGGCAGGGGAGCAATCAGCCCCAGCATTTT | CATLPRQGSNQPQHF
. | TRBJ1-1 | TRBD1 | 14 | TRBV27 | TGTGCCAGCAGCCCTACAGGGGGGACCACTGAAGCTTTCTTT | CASSPTGGTTEAFF
. | TRBJ1-1 | TRBD1 | 13 | TRBV24-1 | TGCGCCACCAGTGATTTAAGGACAGGGCGCTACTTCTTT | CATSDLRTGRYFF
. | TRBJ1-2 | TRBD1 | 12 | TRBV29-1 | TGCAGCGTAAGACAGGGGAACTATGGCTACACCTTC | CSVRQGNYGYTF
. | TRBJ2-1 | . | 15 | TRBV4-2 | TGTGCCAGCAGCCAGGCGGTAGAGATTTCCAATGAGCAGTTCTTC | CASSQAVEISNEQFF
. | TRBJ2-5 | TRBD2 | 16 | TRBV6-2/TRBV6-3 | TGTGCCAGCAGTAAGGGACTAGCGGGGGGCCAAGAGACCCAGTACTTC | CASSKGLAGGQETQYF
. | TRBJ1-2 | TRBD1 | 13 | TRBV10-3 | TGTGCCATCAGGAGCGAGGGGGCGGGTGGCTACACCTTC | CAIRSEGAGGYTF
. | TRBJ2-1 | TRBD2 | 16 | TRBV11-2 | TGTGCCAGCAGCTTAGTAGCGGGGCACTCCTACAATGAGCAGTTCTTC | CASSLVAGHSYNEQFF
. | TRBJ1-1 | . | 14 | TRBV11-3 | TGTGCCAGCAGCTTAGGCGTCGTGAACACTGAAGCTTTCTTT | CASSLGVVNTEAFF